The TCR beta chain described here comes from a study of CD8 T cells in ankylosing spondylitis. The V gene end was trimmed by 3 bases and the J gene end by 6 bases; junction bases not matched to a gene: 6. This CDR3 is 13 amino acids long. Germline values: CDR1 DFQATT, CDR2 SNEGSKA (reference sequence). Notes on the study in general: Researchers report that disease-linked clones proved CD8+ and relatively rare in peripheral blood.

This clonotype was counted at least ten times. Its antigen is still unknown. Molecular-barcoded quantitative 5'-RACE produced these TCR beta libraries. TCRdb redid the calling of the 5' RACE reads with MiXCR, one entry per CDR3 protein. The sample holds some 150,000 distinct CDR3 sequences; 10% to 12% are singletons and the top ten take around 4.1%. Sample: blood, either unsorted or a sorted T cell fraction (not recorded which). The chain has TRBV20-1 and TRBJ2-3; 7 bases agree with TRBD2. The receptor's source is a female donor with ankylosing spondylitis or in good health (not recorded which). DNA for the CDR3: TGCAGTGCTAGCCGTCTGGGGGGGGATACGCAGTATTTT. It is translated as CSASRLGGDTQYF.